A selection of T cell receptor beta chains follows, all from one sample in a study. TCRdb reanalysed the 5' RACE reads using MiXCR and keeps one entry per CDR3 protein. Found here are over 55,000 distinct CDR3 sequences, roughly 30% of them singletons; the top ten hold 2.3%. The specimen was tumor-infiltrating naive CD4+ T cells sorted from the breast tumor. The receptors here all came from a female donor with breast cancer. The CDR3 runs from the conserved cysteine through the conserved F or W. A D gene is named only where the DNA matches it firmly. Only some rows state a clone size, as once, few, many or a class for expanded clones.

J: TRBJ1-1
V: TRBV5-1
D: NA
size: NA
CDR3: CTSSLGFMNTEAFF
DNA: TGCACCAGCAGCTTGGGGTTCATGAACACTGAAGCTTTCTTT

J: TRBJ2-3
V: TRBV6-2/TRBV6-3
D: NA
size: many
CDR3: CASTLKRTDTQYF
DNA: TGTGCCAGCACCCTGAAGCGCACAGATACGCAGTATTTT

J: TRBJ2-5
V: TRBV7-2
D: TRBD2
size: NA
CDR3: CASRPGSGGPRETQYF
DNA: TGTGCCAGCAGACCCGGATCGGGGGGGCCGCGGGAGACCCAGTACTTC

J: TRBJ2-2
V: TRBV7-3
D: NA
size: few
CDR3: CASSLWGGPNTGELFF
DNA: TGTGCCAGCAGCTTATGGGGCGGACCAAACACCGGGGAGCTGTTTTTT

J: TRBJ1-2
V: TRBV7-2
D: NA
size: few
CDR3: CASSLAWTGNGYTF
DNA: TGTGCCAGCAGCTTAGCCTGGACGGGGAATGGCTACACCTTC

J: TRBJ1-5
V: TRBV27
D: NA
size: few
CDR3: CASSVSNQPQHF
DNA: TGTGCCAGCTCGGTTAGCAATCAGCCCCAGCATTTT

J: TRBJ1-2
V: TRBV7-2
D: NA
size: NA
CDR3: CASSLLQNYGYTF
DNA: TGTGCCAGCAGCTTATTACAAAACTATGGCTACACCTTC

J: TRBJ2-7
V: TRBV5-1
D: TRBD2
size: few
CDR3: CASSGSGSRSYEQYF
DNA: TGCGCCAGCAGCGGTAGCGGGAGTAGGTCCTACGAGCAGTACTTC

J: TRBJ1-1
V: TRBV5-1
D: TRBD1
size: NA
CDR3: CASSLAGIDRGDTEAFF
DNA: TGCGCCAGCAGCCTTGCTGGGATCGACAGGGGGGACACTGAAGCTTTCTTT

J: TRBJ2-2
V: TRBV5-1
D: NA
size: few
CDR3: CASSQGTTNTGELFF
DNA: TGCGCCAGCAGTCAAGGGACCACAAACACCGGGGAGCTGTTTTTT

J: TRBJ2-3
V: TRBV24-1
D: NA
size: NA
CDR3: CATSGIATDTQYF
DNA: TGTGCCACCAGTGGTATTGCGACAGATACGCAGTATTTT

J: TRBJ1-6
V: TRBV20-1
D: NA
size: once
CDR3: CSVRILGALENSPLHF
DNA: TGCAGTGTCCGCATCTTGGGGGCTCTCGAAAATTCACCCCTCCACTTT

J: TRBJ1-1
V: TRBV20-1
D: TRBD1
size: few
CDR3: CSARARQGAHTEAFF
DNA: TGCAGTGCTAGAGCTCGACAGGGGGCTCACACTGAAGCTTTCTTT

J: TRBJ1-1
V: TRBV10-3
D: NA
size: NA
CDR3: CAISDGGKVEAFF
DNA: TGTGCCATCAGTGACGGAGGGAAAGTGGAAGCTTTCTTT

J: TRBJ2-1
V: TRBV6-2/TRBV6-3
D: NA
size: few
CDR3: CASRNPVGGYNEQFF
DNA: TGTGCCAGCAGGAACCCGGTGGGGGGATACAATGAGCAGTTCTTC

J: TRBJ2-6
V: TRBV7-9
D: NA
size: few
CDR3: CASSLSISGANVLTF
DNA: TGTGCCAGCAGCTTATCTATCTCTGGGGCCAACGTCCTGACTTTC

J: TRBJ1-1
V: TRBV4-2
D: TRBD1
size: NA
CDR3: CASSQGTFAGGAEAFF
DNA: TGTGCCAGCAGCCAAGGGACCTTTGCAGGGGGTGCTGAAGCTTTCTTT

J: TRBJ2-5
V: TRBV15
D: NA
size: NA
CDR3: CATSRDYETQYF
DNA: TGTGCCACCAGCAGAGATTACGAGACCCAGTACTTC

J: TRBJ2-3
V: TRBV7-9
D: NA
size: NA
CDR3: CASSPRGNTDTQYF
DNA: TGTGCCAGCAGCCCTAGAGGAAACACAGATACGCAGTATTTT

J: TRBJ2-5
V: TRBV20-1
D: TRBD2
size: few
CDR3: CSASDWASGEQETQYF
DNA: TGCAGTGCTAGTGATTGGGCTAGCGGGGAGCAAGAGACCCAGTACTTC

J: TRBJ2-2
V: TRBV7-3
D: TRBD1
size: few
CDR3: CASSSGQGITGELFF
DNA: TGTGCCAGCAGCTCGGGACAGGGCATCACCGGGGAGCTGTTTTTT

J: TRBJ2-7
V: TRBV7-9
D: TRBD1
size: NA
CDR3: CASSARTGIYEQYF
DNA: TGTGCCAGCAGCGCGCGGACAGGGATCTACGAGCAGTACTTC

J: TRBJ2-1
V: TRBV20-1
D: NA
size: NA
CDR3: CSASKGVGSYNEQFF
DNA: TGCAGTGCTAGCAAGGGGGTTGGGTCCTACAATGAGCAGTTCTTC

J: TRBJ1-2
V: TRBV12-3/TRBV12-4
D: TRBD1
size: NA
CDR3: CASNPGQGYDGYTF
DNA: TGTGCCAGCAATCCTGGACAGGGGTATGATGGCTACACCTTC

J: TRBJ2-1
V: TRBV5-5
D: NA
size: NA
CDR3: CASSPHVGGGNEQFF
DNA: TGTGCCAGCAGCCCACACGTGGGGGGTGGGAATGAGCAGTTCTTC

J: TRBJ2-5
V: TRBV7-9
D: NA
size: few
CDR3: CASSFPRLETQYF
DNA: TGTGCCAGCAGTTTCCCGAGATTAGAGACCCAGTACTTC

J: TRBJ2-5
V: TRBV7-3
D: NA
size: many
CDR3: CASSPSGVHGETQYF
DNA: TGTGCCAGCAGCCCGTCAGGGGTCCACGGGGAGACCCAGTACTTC

J: TRBJ1-5
V: TRBV10-3
D: TRBD1
size: NA
CDR3: CAISGQGGNQPQHF
DNA: TGTGCCATCAGTGGACAGGGCGGCAATCAGCCCCAGCATTTT

J: TRBJ1-1
V: TRBV5-1
D: NA
size: NA
CDR3: CASSSGLGNEAFF
DNA: TGCGCCAGCAGCTCTGGATTGGGAAATGAAGCTTTCTTT

J: TRBJ1-2
V: TRBV7-9
D: NA
size: NA
CDR3: CASSLDPRLTNYGYTF
DNA: TGTGCCAGCAGCTTAGACCCCAGGTTGACTAACTATGGCTACACCTTC

J: TRBJ2-7
V: TRBV6-5
D: TRBD2
size: many
CDR3: CASSRGTRGSYEQYF
DNA: TGTGCCAGCAGCCGCGGGACTAGAGGGTCCTACGAGCAGTACTTC

J: TRBJ2-5
V: TRBV5-6
D: TRBD2
size: once
CDR3: CASSFELAEETQYF
DNA: TGTGCCAGCAGCTTTGAACTAGCGGAAGAGACCCAGTACTTC

J: TRBJ2-5
V: TRBV30
D: TRBD2
size: few
CDR3: CAWAPPGLAGQETQYF
DNA: TGTGCCTGGGCCCCCCCCGGACTAGCGGGACAAGAGACCCAGTACTTC

J: TRBJ2-3
V: TRBV18
D: TRBD2
size: NA
CDR3: CASSPGLAGTDTQYF
DNA: TGTGCCAGCTCACCCGGACTAGCGGGTACAGATACGCAGTATTTT

J: TRBJ2-1
V: TRBV7-2
D: NA
size: NA
CDR3: CASIKDPTGVEQFF
DNA: TGTGCCAGCATCAAAGACCCTACCGGGGTTGAGCAGTTCTTC

J: TRBJ2-5
V: TRBV5-1
D: NA
size: NA
CDR3: CASGLGSGTKGETQYF
DNA: TGCGCCAGCGGCTTGGGGTCCGGGACAAAAGGGGAGACGCAGTACTTC

J: TRBJ2-5
V: TRBV11-1
D: NA
size: many
CDR3: CASSRDSQFQETQYF
DNA: TGTGCCAGCAGCCGCGACAGCCAGTTCCAAGAGACCCAGTACTTC

J: TRBJ1-6
V: TRBV7-3
D: NA
size: few
CDR3: CASSLEPLDSPLHF
DNA: TGTGCCAGCAGCTTAGAGCCCCTTGACTCACCCCTCCACTTT

J: TRBJ2-1
V: TRBV6-1
D: NA
size: NA
CDR3: CASGGRSVATEQFF
DNA: TGTGCCAGCGGAGGACGGAGCGTAGCAACTGAGCAGTTCTTC

J: TRBJ2-5
V: TRBV9
D: NA
size: many
CDR3: CASSTGGMIQETQYF
DNA: TGTGCCAGCAGCACCGGCGGGATGATCCAAGAGACCCAGTACTTC

J: TRBJ1-2
V: TRBV18
D: NA
size: NA
CDR3: CASSLPHDYGYTF
DNA: TGTGCCAGCTCACTACCACATGACTATGGCTACACCTTC

J: TRBJ2-2
V: TRBV5-1
D: NA
size: NA
CDR3: CASSWDFTGELFF
DNA: TGCGCCAGCAGCTGGGACTTCACCGGGGAGCTGTTTTTT

J: TRBJ2-1
V: TRBV10-3
D: NA
size: few
CDR3: CAISRTAPTSYNEQFF
DNA: TGTGCCATCAGTCGGACTGCGCCAACCTCCTACAATGAGCAGTTCTTC

J: TRBJ2-7
V: TRBV12-3/TRBV12-4
D: NA
size: once
CDR3: CASQFREQYF
DNA: TGTGCCAGCCAGTTCAGGGAGCAGTACTTC

J: TRBJ2-7
V: TRBV7-6
D: NA
size: many
CDR3: CASSPAPVSYEQYF
DNA: TGTGCCAGCAGCCCCGCTCCCGTGTCCTACGAGCAGTACTTC

J: TRBJ2-3
V: TRBV7-2
D: NA
size: few
CDR3: CASRRPMADTQYF
DNA: TGTGCCAGCAGGCGTCCTATGGCAGATACGCAGTATTTT

J: TRBJ2-7
V: TRBV7-2
D: NA
size: many
CDR3: CASSPPTIGEQYF
DNA: TGTGCCAGCAGCCCCCCCACAATTGGGGAGCAGTACTTC